This T cell receptor (beta chain) was sequenced in a study of vaccination and CD4 T cells after COVID-19. Study overall: Post-vaccine sample collection happened at a median of about 10 weeks after dose two, ranging 14 to 241.

The treatment: roughly nine-day PBMC culture with coronavirus spike peptide pools or control peptides (ViraFEST assay). On this clonotype: No antigen is known for it.

At the Johns Hopkins FTIC core, DNA taken from cultured CD4+ T cells was sequenced by way of the Oncomine TCR Beta short-read assay. TCRdb re-called the PCR reads with MiXCR, one entry per CDR3 protein. The sample holds more than 15,000 distinct CDR3 sequences, over 50% seen once. The CDR3 runs to 12 residues. V lost 7 bases, J lost 8 bases, and 6 bases stayed unmatched. This sequence originates from a human donor who had recovered from COVID-19. The specimen sequenced was CD4+ T cells from blood, cultured in vitro. The V call is TRBV12-3 or TRBV12-4, the J call TRBJ1-2; TRBD1 agrees at 8 bases. The CDR3 DNA sequence: TGTGCCAGCAAGGTACAGGGGGGCGGCTACACCTTC. Protein sequence: CASKVQGGGYTF.